Shown below are 8 T cell receptor beta chains from a single sample sequenced in a study of Graves' ophthalmopathy and Graves' hyperthyroidism. RNA transcripts served as template for amplifying TCR beta CDR3 sequences. Second-round multiplex PCR came after first-round RT-PCR with HTBI primers. TCRdb processed the multiplex PCR reads anew with MiXCR; each CDR3 protein has one entry. The data show more than 1,000,000 distinct CDR3 sequences, about 35% seen once. The sample taken for sequencing was peripheral blood or thyroid tissue (not recorded which). Source of these receptors: an adult man with Graves' hyperthyroidism.

The chain combines TRBV7-2 with TRBJ2-5, with D perhaps TRBD2 (5 bases). Between the trimmed V and J ends, which lost 3 bases and 2 bases, there was a span of 13 bases. The V gene's germline CDR1 is SGHTA and CDR2 FQGNSA. The CDR3 sequence is 15 residues long. DNA for the CDR3: TGTGCCAGCAGCTTGGGTTGGGGAGAGCAAGAGACCCAGTACTTC. The encoded protein is CASSLGWGEQETQYF.

This clonotype was observed many times. J is TRBJ1-2 and V is TRBV10-3; no definite D call. The germline V gene has CDR1 ENHRY and CDR2 SYGVKD. The CDR3 totals 14 residues. V was clipped by 0 bases and J by 2 bases, with 7 bases between them. DNA of the CDR3: TGTGCCATCAGTGAGTCGACTCAAAACTATGGCTACACCTTC. Translated: CAISESTQNYGYTF.

For this clonotype: One end of the junction is discordant with germline, which a read error may explain. This chain joins TRBV29-1 and TRBJ1-2; no clear D gene. Germline V gene data show CDR1 as SQVTM and CDR2 as ANQGSEA. This CDR3 has 13 residues. The CDR3 loop is CNVGWQPEASYTF. CDR3 nucleotides: TGCAACGTTGGCTGGCAGCCAGAGGCTAGCTACACCTTC. Based on the CDR3 plus reference TRBV29-1 and TRBJ1-2, the full variable domain is SAVISQKPSRDICQRGTSLTIQCQVDSQVTMMFWYRQQPGQSLTLIATANQGSEATYESGFVIDKFPISRPNLTFSTLTVSNMSPEDSSIYLCNVGWQPEASYTFGSGTRLTVV.

This clonotype has only a few counts. At one boundary the junction diverges from the germline segment, which might be a read error. The V and J genes are TRBV10-2 and TRBJ1-1, with 7 nucleotides matching TRBD1. This CDR3 contains 14 residues. CDR1 and CDR2 from the germline V gene are WSHSY and SAAADI. In DNA form, the CDR3 reads TGTGCCAGCAGAAGTACAGGGGAGAACACTGAAGCTTTCTTT. Amino acids: CASRSTGENTEAFF.

This clonotype was observed at least ten times. The chain recombines TRBV9 with TRBJ1-6, with TRBD1 as a possible D gene (5 bases). CDR1 and CDR2 from the germline V gene are SGDLS and YYNGEE. This CDR3 is built from 14 residues. V lost 2 bases, J lost 9 bases, and 12 bases lay in between. CDR3 residues: CASSVRVERSPLHF. The CDR3 DNA sequence: TGTGCCAGCAGCGTCAGGGTGGAGCGTTCACCCCTCCACTTT.

The rearrangement joins TRBV2 to TRBJ2-7; 9 nucleotides match TRBD1. The J segment lost 3 bases and the V segment lost 6 bases, leaving 9 bases of the junction unmatched. The CDR3 extends over 15 amino acids. Germline V gene lookup returns CDR1 SNHLY and CDR2 FYNNEI. The DNA for the CDR3 is TGTGCCAGCAGGACCGGGACAGGGCAGGACTACGAGCAGTACTTC. Translation: CASRTGTGQDYEQYF.

This clonotype was found many times. This chain joins TRBV19 and TRBJ1-1, with 8 bases matching TRBD1. Trimming cost V 3 bases and J 3 bases; bases outside gene matches: 9. CDR1 is LNHDA and CDR2 is SQIVND in the germline V gene (reference sequence). The CDR3 totals 16 residues. The CDR3 sequence is CASSISGGAGDTEAFF. The CDR3 DNA reads TGTGCCAGTAGTATCTCAGGGGGCGCGGGCGACACTGAAGCTTTCTTT.

This clonotype occurred many times. This chain joins TRBV29-1 and TRBJ2-5, with D tentatively TRBD1 (6 bases). V was cut by 4 bases and J by 4 bases, with 10 bases left in between. The CDR3 sequence is 12 residues long. CDR1 and CDR2 from the germline V gene are SQVTM and ANQGSEA. The CDR3 reads CSVASRGETQYF. The CDR3 DNA sequence: TGCAGCGTTGCTAGCAGGGGAGAGACCCAGTACTTC.